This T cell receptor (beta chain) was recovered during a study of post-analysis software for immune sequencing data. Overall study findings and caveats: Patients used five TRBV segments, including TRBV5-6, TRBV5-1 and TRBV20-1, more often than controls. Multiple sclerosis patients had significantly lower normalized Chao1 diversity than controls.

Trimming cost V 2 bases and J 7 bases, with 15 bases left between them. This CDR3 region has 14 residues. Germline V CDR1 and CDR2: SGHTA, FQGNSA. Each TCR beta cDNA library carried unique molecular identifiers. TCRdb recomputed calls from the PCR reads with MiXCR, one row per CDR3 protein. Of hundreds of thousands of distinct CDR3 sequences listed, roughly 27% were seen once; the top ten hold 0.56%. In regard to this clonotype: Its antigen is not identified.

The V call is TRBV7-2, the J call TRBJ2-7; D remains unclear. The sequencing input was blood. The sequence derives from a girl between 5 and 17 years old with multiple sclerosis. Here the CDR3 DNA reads TGTGCCAGCAGCTTAAGCCCGGCTTACAATGAGCAGTACTTC. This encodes CASSLSPAYNEQYF.